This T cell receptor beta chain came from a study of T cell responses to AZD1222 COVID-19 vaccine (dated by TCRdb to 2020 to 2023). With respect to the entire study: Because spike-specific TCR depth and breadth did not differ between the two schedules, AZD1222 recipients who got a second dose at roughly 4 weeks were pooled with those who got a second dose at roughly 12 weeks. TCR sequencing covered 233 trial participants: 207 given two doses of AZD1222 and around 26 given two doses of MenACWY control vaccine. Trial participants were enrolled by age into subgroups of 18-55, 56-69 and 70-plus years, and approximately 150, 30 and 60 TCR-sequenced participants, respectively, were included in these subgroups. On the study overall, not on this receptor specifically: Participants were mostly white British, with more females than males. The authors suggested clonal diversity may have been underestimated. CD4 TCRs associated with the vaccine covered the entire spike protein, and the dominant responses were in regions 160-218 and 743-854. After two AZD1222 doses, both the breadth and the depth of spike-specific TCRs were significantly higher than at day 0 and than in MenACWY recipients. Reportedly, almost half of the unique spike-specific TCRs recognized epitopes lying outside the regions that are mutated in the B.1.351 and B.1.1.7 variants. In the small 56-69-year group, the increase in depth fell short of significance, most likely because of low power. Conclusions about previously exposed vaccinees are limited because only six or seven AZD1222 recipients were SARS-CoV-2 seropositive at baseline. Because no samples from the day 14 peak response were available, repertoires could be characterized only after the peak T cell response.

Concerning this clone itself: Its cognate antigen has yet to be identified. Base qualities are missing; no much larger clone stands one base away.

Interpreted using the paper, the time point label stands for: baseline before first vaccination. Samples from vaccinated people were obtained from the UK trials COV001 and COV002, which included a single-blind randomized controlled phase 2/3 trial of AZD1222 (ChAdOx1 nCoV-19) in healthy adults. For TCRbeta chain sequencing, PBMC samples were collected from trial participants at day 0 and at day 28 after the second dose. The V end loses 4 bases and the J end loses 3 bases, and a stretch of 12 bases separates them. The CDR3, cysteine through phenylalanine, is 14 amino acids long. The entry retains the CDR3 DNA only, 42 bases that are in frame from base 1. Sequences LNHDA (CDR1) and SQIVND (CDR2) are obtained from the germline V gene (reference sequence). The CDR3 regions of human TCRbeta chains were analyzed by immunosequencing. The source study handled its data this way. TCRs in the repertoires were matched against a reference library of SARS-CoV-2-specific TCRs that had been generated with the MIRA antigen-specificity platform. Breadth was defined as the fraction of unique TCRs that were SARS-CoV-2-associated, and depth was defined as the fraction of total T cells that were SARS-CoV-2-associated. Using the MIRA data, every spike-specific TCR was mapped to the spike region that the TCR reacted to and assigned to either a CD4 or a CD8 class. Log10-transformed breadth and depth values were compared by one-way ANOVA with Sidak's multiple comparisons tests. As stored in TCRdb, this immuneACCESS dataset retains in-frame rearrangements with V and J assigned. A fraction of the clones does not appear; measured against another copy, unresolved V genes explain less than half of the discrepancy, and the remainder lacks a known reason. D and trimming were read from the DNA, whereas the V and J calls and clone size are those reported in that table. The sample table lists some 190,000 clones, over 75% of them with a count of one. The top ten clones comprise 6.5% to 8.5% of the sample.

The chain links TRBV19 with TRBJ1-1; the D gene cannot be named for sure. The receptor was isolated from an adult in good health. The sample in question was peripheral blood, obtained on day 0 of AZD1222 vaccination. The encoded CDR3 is CASSTANYDTEAFF. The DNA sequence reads TGTGCCAGTAGTACGGCAAACTACGACACTGAAGCTTTCTTT.